This TCR beta chain stems from a study of shared clonotypes between healthy human individuals. Findings and limits, study-wide: On the whole, naive subsets had larger estimated richness than memory subsets had.

In germline, CDR1 is SGHAT, CDR2 FQNNGV. Trimming left V 7 bases short and J 4 bases short, with 19 bases between. The CDR3 totals 15 residues. Method: immunoSEQ multiplex PCR; TCRdb's copy keeps in-frame clones and lacks some. The table lists more than 2 million clones, around 95% of them singletons, with about 1.7% in the top ten. Only CD45RO-negative cells positively selected for CCR7 counted as naive CD8 cells, so terminally differentiated effector memory CD45RA+ cells were excluded. Comments on this clone: Its antigen is still unknown.

This receptor was identified in a man in his late teens or twenties in good health. Some clones in this sample may be carry-over from other donors' samples. The chain carries TRBV11-2 and TRBJ1-1; weak D call: TRBD1 (5 bases). The specimen was naive CD8+ T cells from PBMCs. Here the CDR3 reads CASTLKQGAGTEAFF. CDR3 sequence (DNA): TGTGCCAGCACCCTAAAGCAGGGCGCGGGCACTGAAGCTTTCTTT.